Listed below are T cell receptor beta chains from one sample, sequenced in a study of T-cell memory formation after mild COVID-19. MiXCR, applied by TCRdb to the 5' RACE reads, yields one record per CDR3 protein. The table lists 350,000 to 500,000 distinct CDR3 sequences, over 15% of them singletons. Sequencing input: PBMCs or a T cell subset sorted from them (not recorded which). Receptors originate from a man aged 18 to 30 who had mild COVID-19 (a few samples of this study predate the infection). Cell type and time point are not known. CDR3s include the opening cysteine and the closing phenylalanine or tryptophan. The order of the fields is D gene, clone size, J gene, V gene, CDR3 protein, CDR3 DNA. A D gene is named only where the DNA matches it firmly. Clone size is shown for a subset of rows, as once, few, many or a class of expanded clone.

d_call: NA
clone_size: few
j_call: TRBJ1-1
v_call: TRBV3-1
cdr3_aa: CASRASGGSTEAFF
cdr3_nt: TGTGCCAGCAGGGCTTCTGGGGGCAGTACTGAAGCTTTCTTT

d_call: NA
clone_size: NA
j_call: TRBJ1-4
v_call: TRBV18
cdr3_aa: CASSPRGSSEKLFF
cdr3_nt: TGTGCCAGCTCACCGAGGGGAAGTAGTGAAAAACTGTTTTTT

d_call: TRBD1
clone_size: few
j_call: TRBJ1-1
v_call: TRBV27
cdr3_aa: CASSLQGARAEAFF
cdr3_nt: TGTGCCAGCAGTTTACAGGGGGCTAGGGCTGAAGCTTTCTTT

d_call: TRBD1
clone_size: NA
j_call: TRBJ1-6
v_call: TRBV4-1
cdr3_aa: CASSSRGDGENSPLHF
cdr3_nt: TGCGCCAGCAGCTCCAGGGGGGACGGGGAGAATTCACCCCTCCACTTT

d_call: NA
clone_size: many
j_call: TRBJ2-5
v_call: TRBV7-2
cdr3_aa: CASSPGPRETQYF
cdr3_nt: TGTGCCAGCAGCCCGGGCCCTCGGGAGACCCAGTACTTC

d_call: NA
clone_size: NA
j_call: TRBJ1-1
v_call: TRBV25-1
cdr3_aa: CASSIRGGTEAFF
cdr3_nt: TGTGCCAGCAGTATCCGGGGTGGCACTGAAGCTTTCTTT

d_call: NA
clone_size: many
j_call: TRBJ2-7
v_call: TRBV27
cdr3_aa: CASSLREPYEQYF
cdr3_nt: TGTGCCAGCAGTTTGCGCGAACCCTACGAGCAGTACTTC

d_call: NA
clone_size: NA
j_call: TRBJ1-1
v_call: TRBV6-2/TRBV6-3
cdr3_aa: CASSYPEPREYKLMNTEAFF
cdr3_nt: TGTGCCAGCAGTTACCCCGAACCCAGGGAGTATAAACTCATGAACACTGAAGCTTTCTTT

d_call: NA
clone_size: few
j_call: TRBJ2-7
v_call: TRBV6-1
cdr3_aa: CASSGSDSYEQYF
cdr3_nt: TGTGCCAGCAGCGGATCAGACTCCTACGAGCAGTACTTC

d_call: TRBD2
clone_size: many
j_call: TRBJ2-3
v_call: TRBV2
cdr3_aa: CASSWRTRTDTQYF
cdr3_nt: TGTGCCAGCAGTTGGCGGACTAGAACAGATACGCAGTATTTT

d_call: NA
clone_size: NA
j_call: TRBJ2-1
v_call: TRBV9
cdr3_aa: CASSVFRTGEQFF
cdr3_nt: TGTGCCAGCAGCGTATTCCGAACGGGTGAGCAGTTCTTC

d_call: TRBD1
clone_size: NA
j_call: TRBJ2-1
v_call: TRBV29-1
cdr3_aa: CSVREPGTGMSYNEQFF
cdr3_nt: TGCAGCGTGAGAGAACCCGGGACAGGGATGTCCTACAATGAGCAGTTCTTC

d_call: TRBD2
clone_size: NA
j_call: TRBJ2-3
v_call: TRBV5-1
cdr3_aa: CASSLAAGGRGDTQYF
cdr3_nt: TGCGCCAGCAGCTTGGCAGCGGGGGGTCGGGGAGATACGCAGTATTTT

d_call: NA
clone_size: NA
j_call: TRBJ1-3
v_call: TRBV7-2
cdr3_aa: CASSFDPGNTIYF
cdr3_nt: TGTGCCAGCAGCTTTGACCCCGGGAACACCATATATTTT

d_call: NA
clone_size: few
j_call: TRBJ1-4
v_call: TRBV28
cdr3_aa: CASSDRQNEKLFF
cdr3_nt: TGTGCCAGCAGCGATCGACAGAATGAAAAACTGTTTTTT

d_call: NA
clone_size: NA
j_call: TRBJ1-5
v_call: TRBV7-2
cdr3_aa: CASSMAGGSQPQHF
cdr3_nt: TGTGCCAGCAGCATGGCGGGGGGGAGTCAGCCCCAGCATTTT

d_call: NA
clone_size: few
j_call: TRBJ1-6
v_call: TRBV29-1
cdr3_aa: CSVEDGRPPVQPLHF
cdr3_nt: TGCAGCGTTGAAGATGGGCGGCCTCCGGTGCAACCCCTCCACTTT

d_call: NA
clone_size: few
j_call: TRBJ1-5
v_call: TRBV6-2/TRBV6-3
cdr3_aa: CATQGMAQPQHF
cdr3_nt: TGTGCCACACAAGGGATGGCTCAGCCCCAGCATTTT

d_call: NA
clone_size: many
j_call: TRBJ1-5
v_call: TRBV3-1
cdr3_aa: CASRDSYSNQPQHF
cdr3_nt: TGTGCCAGCAGGGACAGTTATAGCAATCAGCCCCAGCATTTT

d_call: NA
clone_size: NA
j_call: TRBJ2-7
v_call: TRBV6-5
cdr3_aa: CASLLPRSYEQYF
cdr3_nt: TGTGCCAGCCTCTTACCACGCTCCTACGAGCAGTACTTC

d_call: NA
clone_size: few
j_call: TRBJ2-1
v_call: TRBV2
cdr3_aa: CASSVSGNHNEQFF
cdr3_nt: TGTGCCAGCAGTGTTTCAGGTAACCACAATGAGCAGTTCTTC

d_call: TRBD1
clone_size: NA
j_call: TRBJ1-6
v_call: TRBV6-5
cdr3_aa: CASGGRDRVHSPLHF
cdr3_nt: TGTGCCAGCGGAGGCCGGGACAGGGTACATTCACCCCTCCACTTT

d_call: NA
clone_size: many
j_call: TRBJ2-1
v_call: TRBV18
cdr3_aa: CASSPQETGAEQFF
cdr3_nt: TGTGCCAGCTCACCACAGGAGACTGGCGCCGAGCAGTTCTTC

d_call: NA
clone_size: many
j_call: TRBJ2-3
v_call: TRBV5-5
cdr3_aa: CASSVGAADTDTQYF
cdr3_nt: TGTGCCAGCAGCGTGGGCGCGGCTGACACAGATACGCAGTATTTT

d_call: NA
clone_size: NA
j_call: TRBJ2-7
v_call: TRBV10-3
cdr3_aa: CAISLTWGSSYEQYF
cdr3_nt: TGTGCCATCAGTTTGACATGGGGAAGCTCCTACGAGCAGTACTTC

d_call: TRBD1
clone_size: NA
j_call: TRBJ2-7
v_call: TRBV12-3/TRBV12-4
cdr3_aa: CASSWTGVYEQYF
cdr3_nt: TGTGCCAGCAGTTGGACAGGGGTCTACGAGCAGTACTTC

d_call: NA
clone_size: NA
j_call: TRBJ2-2
v_call: TRBV7-9
cdr3_aa: CASSRDGSNTGELFF
cdr3_nt: TGTGCCAGCAGCAGGGACGGATCGAACACCGGGGAGCTGTTTTTT

d_call: NA
clone_size: NA
j_call: TRBJ2-7
v_call: TRBV2
cdr3_aa: CASSAVNWVYEQYF
cdr3_nt: TGTGCCAGCAGTGCCGTCAATTGGGTCTACGAGCAGTACTTC

d_call: NA
clone_size: NA
j_call: TRBJ2-2
v_call: TRBV4-1
cdr3_aa: CASSQVVVRRGVGELFF
cdr3_nt: TGCGCCAGCAGCCAAGTAGTTGTTAGACGAGGTGTCGGGGAGCTGTTTTTT

d_call: TRBD1
clone_size: NA
j_call: TRBJ1-5
v_call: TRBV12-3/TRBV12-4
cdr3_aa: CASSFADRANQPQHF
cdr3_nt: TGTGCCAGCAGCTTCGCCGACAGGGCTAATCAGCCCCAGCATTTT

d_call: NA
clone_size: many
j_call: TRBJ1-5
v_call: TRBV6-2/TRBV6-3
cdr3_aa: CASSRGGQPQHF
cdr3_nt: TGTGCCAGCAGCCGGGGAGGTCAGCCCCAGCATTTT

d_call: NA
clone_size: NA
j_call: TRBJ2-7
v_call: TRBV20-1
cdr3_aa: CSARSPGRHEQYF
cdr3_nt: TGCAGTGCTAGATCACCAGGGCGGCACGAGCAGTACTTC

d_call: TRBD1
clone_size: NA
j_call: TRBJ1-1
v_call: TRBV11-1
cdr3_aa: CASSLPRDRGDTEAFF
cdr3_nt: TGTGCCAGCAGCTTGCCCCGGGACAGGGGTGACACTGAAGCTTTCTTT

d_call: TRBD2
clone_size: NA
j_call: TRBJ2-1
v_call: TRBV29-1
cdr3_aa: CSVSSGAGNEQFF
cdr3_nt: TGCAGCGTTAGTAGCGGGGCCGGGAATGAGCAGTTCTTC

d_call: TRBD1
clone_size: NA
j_call: TRBJ1-5
v_call: TRBV20-1
cdr3_aa: CSARDRGIYSNQPQHF
cdr3_nt: TGCAGTGCTCGGGACAGGGGGATTTATAGCAATCAGCCCCAGCATTTT